This TCR beta chain derives from a study of Ad26.COV2.S vaccination and SARS-CoV-2 variants. General study results and limits: Breadth and depth estimates from TCRs may understate total T cell responses. Vaccinated and placebo-treated recipients had similar non-spike TCR breadth. Compared with placebo recipients, vaccine recipients had higher spike-specific TCR breadth.

Produced via immunoSEQ multiplex PCR; TCRdb's table is partial and in-frame only. The table shows hundreds of thousands of clones, with around 86% occurring only once. Documented treatment: about 20 received Ad26.COV2.S at low or high dose, single or two shots; about five received placebo; per-sample allocation not given. After the first vaccine or placebo injection, samples were drawn on day 63. As for this clone: Its antigen remains unidentified.

This clonotype originated in a person aged 18-60 years who received the Ad26.COV2.S COVID-19 vaccine or a placebo. The sequencing here drew on peripheral blood, taken in a trial of Ad26.COV2.S vaccine versus placebo.

The CDR3 is CASSPGLLTYEQYF. The CDR3 bases are TGTGCCAGCTCTCCGGGACTTCTCACCTACGAGCAGTACTTC. This rearrangement joins TRBV18 to TRBJ2-7; D might be TRBD2 (6 bases). Trimming stripped 6 bases from V and 2 bases from J, with 14 bases between. The CDR3 has 14 residues. Germline V gene sequence: CDR1 KGHSH, CDR2 LQKENI.